This T cell receptor (beta chain) is from a study of identical twins. The study, taken as a whole, reports: The more abundant beta clonotypes in cord blood had fewer insertions, and memory repertoires did not show this.

In this sample, this clonotype turned up a few times. As yet, its antigen is unknown. A universal primer site arose from template switching, and cDNA bore unique molecular identifiers. TCRdb independently ran MiXCR on the 5' RACE reads; one entry per CDR3 protein. The data contain approximately 260,000 distinct CDR3 sequences, approximately 8.3% of them singletons. Every one of the donors was a healthy Caucasian. The data were also submitted as part of a second study, on yellow fever vaccine responses in identical twins.

The clonotype originates from a woman younger than 35 in good health. Sequenced sample: CD8+ T cells sorted from blood.

This chain's CDR3 is CASSLAFLAVQETQYF. CDR3 nucleotide sequence: TGTGCCAGCAGCTTAGCGTTCCTAGCGGTCCAAGAGACCCAGTACTTC. The rearrangement uses TRBV7-2 and TRBJ2-5; TRBD2 agrees at 7 bases. This CDR3 has 16 residues. The trim removed 0 bases at V and 1 base at J, leaving 5 bases unmatched. The germline V gene encodes CDR1 SGHTA and CDR2 FQGNSA.